The T cell receptor beta chain under discussion was sequenced for a study of early T cells in non-severe SARS-CoV-2 infection. Study-level background: Unsorted whole blood bulk RNA was sequenced, with unpaired chains. Study-level findings and limits: CD4 and private specificities were missed by VDJdb matching, which favored anti-spike CD8 responses.

cDNA molecules, individually, were tagged with unique molecular identifiers. TCRdb recomputed calls from the 5' RACE reads with MiXCR, one row per CDR3 protein. The sample yields about 52,000 distinct CDR3 sequences, approximately 6.2% seen once. The table lists this clonotype with many counts. As yet, its antigen is unknown. CDR3 size: 12 residues. Looked up from germline, CDR1 is SGHRS and CDR2 is YFSETQ. V lost 1 base to trimming and J lost 5 bases, with 7 bases between them. The clonotype originates from an adult who was a healthcare worker with PCR-confirmed SARS-CoV-2 infection or an uninfected control (not recorded which). The genes are TRBV5-1 and TRBJ2-7, with unresolved D. Sequenced sample: whole blood. The CDR3 sequence is CASSLRVDEQYF. The CDR3 DNA reads as TGCGCCAGCAGCTTGAGGGTCGACGAGCAGTACTTC.